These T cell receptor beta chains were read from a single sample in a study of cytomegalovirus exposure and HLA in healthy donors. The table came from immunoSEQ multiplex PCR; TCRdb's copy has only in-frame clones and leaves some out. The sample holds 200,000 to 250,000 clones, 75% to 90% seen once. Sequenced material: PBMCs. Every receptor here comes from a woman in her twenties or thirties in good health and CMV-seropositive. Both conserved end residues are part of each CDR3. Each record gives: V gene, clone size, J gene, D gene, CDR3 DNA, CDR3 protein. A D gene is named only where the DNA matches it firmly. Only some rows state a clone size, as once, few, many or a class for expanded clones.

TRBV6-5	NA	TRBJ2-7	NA	TGTGCCAGCCGTGGGTCGACCTACGAGCAGTACTTC	CASRGSTYEQYF
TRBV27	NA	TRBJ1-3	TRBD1	TGTGCCAGCAGTCCGACAGGGCCACCGGGAAACACCATATATTTT	CASSPTGPPGNTIYF
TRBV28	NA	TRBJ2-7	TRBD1	TGTGCCAGCAGCCTTCTTGGGACAGGGACCTACGAGCAGTACTTC	CASSLLGTGTYEQYF
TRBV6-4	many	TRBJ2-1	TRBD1	TGTGCCAGCAGTGACTCAAACAGGGGCACGGTTAATGAGCAGTTCTTC	CASSDSNRGTVNEQFF
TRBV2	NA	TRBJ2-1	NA	TGTGCCAGCAGTGAAGCGCTTGGGGAAGAGCAGTTCTTC	CASSEALGEEQFF
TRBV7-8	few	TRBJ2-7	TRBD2	TGTGCCAGCAGCTTAGGTCGACTAGCGGCCTACGAGCAGTACTTC	CASSLGRLAAYEQYF
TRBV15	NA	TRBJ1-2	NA	TGTGCCACCAGCGGCAAAACAGGGAATGGCTACACCTTC	CATSGKTGNGYTF
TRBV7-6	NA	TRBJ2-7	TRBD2	TGTGCCAGCAGCTTAAGGACTAGCGGGAGCGACGAGCAGTACTTC	CASSLRTSGSDEQYF
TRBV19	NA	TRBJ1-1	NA	TGTGCCAGTCAACGCCCCGGACGGAACACTGAAGCTTTCTTT	CASQRPGRNTEAFF
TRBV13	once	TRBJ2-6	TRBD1	TGTGCCAGCACCCGGACAGGGGCATTCTCTGGGGCCAACGTCCTGACTTTC	CASTRTGAFSGANVLTF
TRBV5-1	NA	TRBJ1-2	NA	TGCGCCAGCAGCGAAAAGAGAGAACATGGCTACACCTTC	CASSEKREHGYTF
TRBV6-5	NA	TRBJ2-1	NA	TGTGCCAGCACGGGGGATCGGGACCACCAGCAGTTCTTC	CASTGDRDHQQFF
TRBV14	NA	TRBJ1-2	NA	TGTGCCAGCAGCCCCAGGGTACTCCATGGCTACACCTTC	CASSPRVLHGYTF
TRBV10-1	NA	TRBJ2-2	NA	TGCGCCAGCAGTGAGTCCGCGGGACTTAGCACCGGGGAGCTGTTTTTT	CASSESAGLSTGELFF
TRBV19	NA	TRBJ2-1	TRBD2	TGTGCCAGTAGTAAGCCTAGCGGGAACTACAATGAGCAGTTCTTC	CASSKPSGNYNEQFF
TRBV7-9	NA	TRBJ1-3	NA	TGTGCCAGCAGCTTAGGCGTGGGGAAAGTAGGAAACACCATATATTTT	CASSLGVGKVGNTIYF
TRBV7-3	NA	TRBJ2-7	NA	TGTGCCAGCAGCTCTGGTCATAGCTACGAGCAGTACTTC	CASSSGHSYEQYF
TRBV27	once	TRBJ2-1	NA	TGTGCCAGCAGTTTTAAGGCGAGCTCCTACAATGAGCAGTTCTTC	CASSFKASSYNEQFF
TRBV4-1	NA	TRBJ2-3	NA	TGCGCCAGCAGCCAATTCTACACAGATACGCAGTATTTT	CASSQFYTDTQYF
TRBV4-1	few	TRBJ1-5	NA	TGCGCCAGCAGCCAAGAGCCCGTCAGCATCCATCCCCAGCCCCAGCATTTT	CASSQEPVSIHPQPQHF
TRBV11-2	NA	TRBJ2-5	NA	TGTGCCAGCAGCCCTAGGGAGACCCAGTACTTC	CASSPRETQYF
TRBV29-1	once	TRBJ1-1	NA	TGCAGCGTTGGTGAGGCTGCCGGGGGAAACACTGAAGCTTTCTTT	CSVGEAAGGNTEAFF
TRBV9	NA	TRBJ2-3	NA	TGTGCCAGCAGCGTAGCAGTTCCAGATACGCAGTATTTT	CASSVAVPDTQYF
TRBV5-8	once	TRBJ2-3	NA	TGTGCCAGCAGCTTGGTCCCAGATACGCAGTATTTT	CASSLVPDTQYF
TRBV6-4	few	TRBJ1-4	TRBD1	TGTGCCAGCGGGACAGTTCGGTATGAAAAACTGTTTTTT	CASGTVRYEKLFF
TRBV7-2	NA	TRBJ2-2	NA	TGTGCCAGCAGCGCGAGCACCGCCGGGGAGCTGTTTTTT	CASSASTAGELFF
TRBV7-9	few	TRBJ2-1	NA	TGTGCCAGCAGCTTACACCTGACCGATGAGCAGTTCTTC	CASSLHLTDEQFF
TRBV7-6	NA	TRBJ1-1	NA	TGTGCCAGCAGTCCAACAGGGCCTAACACTGAAGCTTTCTTT	CASSPTGPNTEAFF
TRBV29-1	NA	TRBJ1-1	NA	TGCAGCGTCGGGACCCCGATAGGGGGGAACACTGAAGCTTTCTTT	CSVGTPIGGNTEAFF
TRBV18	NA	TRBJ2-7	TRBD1	TGTGCCAGCTCCCCCATGACAGGGGGCCTCGACGAGCAGTACTTC	CASSPMTGGLDEQYF
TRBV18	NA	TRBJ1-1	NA	TGTGCCAGCTCACCTGGAGAATCCTTCGAAGCTTTCTTT	CASSPGESFEAFF
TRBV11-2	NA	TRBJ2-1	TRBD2	TGTGCCAGCAGCTTCAGGACTAGCGGGAGCAGTGAGCAGTTCTTC	CASSFRTSGSSEQFF
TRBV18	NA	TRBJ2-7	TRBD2	TGTGCCAGCTCACCACCAGCGTCGCGGGAGGGCTACGAGCAGTACTTC	CASSPPASREGYEQYF
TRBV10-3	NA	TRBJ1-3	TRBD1	TGTGCCATCAGGGGACAGAAAGGAAACACCATATATTTT	CAIRGQKGNTIYF
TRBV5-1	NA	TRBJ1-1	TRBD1	TGCGCCAGCAGCTGGACGACAGGGACTGAAGCTTTCTTT	CASSWTTGTEAFF
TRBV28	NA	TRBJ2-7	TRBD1	TGTGCCAGCAGAACGGGACAGCCTACGGGCGAGCAGTACTTC	CASRTGQPTGEQYF
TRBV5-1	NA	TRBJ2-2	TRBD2	TGCGCCAGCAGCTTGACTAGCGGCAACACCGGGGAGCTGTTTTTT	CASSLTSGNTGELFF
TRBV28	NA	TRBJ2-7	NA	TGTGCCAGCAGTCTCCAAGGGCCCCGCTACGAGCAGTACTTC	CASSLQGPRYEQYF
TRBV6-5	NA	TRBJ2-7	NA	TGTGCCAGCAGTTACTCAGGGGGGCTGGCCTACGAGCAGTACTTC	CASSYSGGLAYEQYF
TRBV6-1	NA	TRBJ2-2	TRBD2	TGTGCCAGCAGTCCGACTAGCGGGAGTTCCGGGGAGCTGTTTTTT	CASSPTSGSSGELFF
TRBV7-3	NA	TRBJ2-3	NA	TGTGCCAGCAGCTTGTACGCATTGGGTTCTACGCAGTATTTT	CASSLYALGSTQYF
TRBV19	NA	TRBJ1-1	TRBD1	TGTGCCAGTAGTTCGACAGGGGGCTCTGAAGCTTTCTTT	CASSSTGGSEAFF
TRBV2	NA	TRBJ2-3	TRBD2	TGTGCCAGGGGACAACTAGCGGGAGTCACAGATACGCAGTATTTT	CARGQLAGVTDTQYF
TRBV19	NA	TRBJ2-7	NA	TGTGCCAGTAGTAAAAGCACAAGCTCCTACGAGCAGTACTTC	CASSKSTSSYEQYF
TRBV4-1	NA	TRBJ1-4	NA	TGCGCCAGCAGCCAAGGGGGACATGTAGCAACTAATGAAAAACTGTTTTTT	CASSQGGHVATNEKLFF
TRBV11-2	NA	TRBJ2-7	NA	TGTGCCAGCAGCTTAGATCGGGGCACGGAATACGAGCAGTACTTC	CASSLDRGTEYEQYF
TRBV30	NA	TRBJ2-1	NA	TGTGCCTGGAGTATCGGGACGTCTACCTACAATGAGCAGTTCTTC	CAWSIGTSTYNEQFF
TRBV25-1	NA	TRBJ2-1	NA	TGTGCCAGCAGTGCTTCGGACCGATACTCCTACAATGAGCAGTTCTTC	CASSASDRYSYNEQFF
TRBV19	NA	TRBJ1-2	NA	TGTGCCAGTAGCCCTCAGGGCCCGTATGGCTACACCTTC	CASSPQGPYGYTF
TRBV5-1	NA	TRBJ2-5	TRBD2	TGCGCCAGCAGCTTCAACCGGGAGGGCGGGGAGACCCAGTACTTC	CASSFNREGGETQYF
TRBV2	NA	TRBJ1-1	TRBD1	TGTGCCAGCACGTCACAGGGGGCGGCTGAAGCTTTCTTT	CASTSQGAAEAFF
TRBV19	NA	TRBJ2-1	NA	TGTGCCAGTAGTGAGTACAATGAGCAGTTCTTC	CASSEYNEQFF
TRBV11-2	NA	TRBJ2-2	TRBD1	TGTGCCAGCAGCTTAGTTCTACAGGGGAAGGAGCTGTTTTTT	CASSLVLQGKELFF
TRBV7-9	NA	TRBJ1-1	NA	TGTGCCAGCAGCTTAGAAGGGGATCCTGAAGCTTTCTTT	CASSLEGDPEAFF
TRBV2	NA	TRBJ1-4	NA	TGTGCCAGCAGTGACGGGGCAAAACTGTTTTTT	CASSDGAKLFF